The T cell receptor beta chain described here comes from a study of shared clonotypes between healthy human individuals. The germline V and J ends were trimmed by 8 bases and 2 bases, with 16 bases remaining between them. The CDR3 loop spans 15 amino acids. Germline V lookup: CDR1 LNHDA, CDR2 SQIVND (reference sequence). Only CD45RO-negative cells positively selected for CCR7 counted as naive CD8 cells, so terminally differentiated effector memory CD45RA+ cells were excluded. Sequencing was performed with immunoSEQ multiplex PCR; in TCRdb, only in-frame clones are kept and a portion is missing. This table holds millions of clones, roughly 91% found once.

The origin of this receptor is a man aged 18 to 29 in good health. Some clones in this sample may be carry-over from other donors' samples. The J gene is TRBJ1-3, the V gene TRBV19; D remains ambiguous. Input material: naive CD8+ T cells from PBMCs. Written as DNA, the CDR3 is TGTGCCAGTGCCCGTGCCGGGCGTACTGGAAACACCATATATTTT. Its protein product is CASARAGRTGNTIYF.